This is a list of T cell receptor beta chains from one sample in a study of T cells in localized non-small cell lung cancer. TCRdb's table, derived via immunoSEQ multiplex PCR, lists solely in-frame clones and lacks some. In the table there are approximately 41,000 clones, 70% to 90% of which are singletons. This material consisted of peripheral blood, taken before any cancer treatment. Receptors originate from a woman aged 18-49 years with stage III lung adenocarcinoma. Both conserved end residues are part of each CDR3. A D gene is named only where the DNA matches it firmly. The size field is filled for only some rows; it gives once, few, many or a size class.

J,D,V,size,DNA,CDR3
TRBJ1-6,-,TRBV7-6,-,TGTGCCAGCAGCGCCCGGGACGGGGATTCACCCCTCCACTTT,CASSARDGDSPLHF
TRBJ2-7,-,TRBV1,-,TGCACCAGCAGCCTGATAGGGGTAGACCCCTACGAGCAGTACTTC,CTSSLIGVDPYEQYF
TRBJ1-1,TRBD1,TRBV5-1,-,TGCGCCAGCAGCTTGGTGGGACAGATGAACACTGAAGCTTTCTTT,CASSLVGQMNTEAFF
TRBJ2-5,-,TRBV30,-,TGTGCCTGGAGAGACACGGTGACCCAGTACTTC,CAWRDTVTQYF
TRBJ2-5,TRBD1,TRBV7-9,-,TGTGCCAGCAGCTACGGACAGGGCCAAGAGACCCAGTACTTC,CASSYGQGQETQYF
TRBJ2-7,TRBD1,TRBV15,-,TGTGCCACCAGCGATTGGGACAGGGGACCTGGCGAGCAGTACTTC,CATSDWDRGPGEQYF
TRBJ2-1,-,TRBV9,few,TGTGCCAGCACCCCCTTAGCGAGGGGCCAGGACAATGAGCAGTTCTTC,CASTPLARGQDNEQFF
TRBJ2-2,TRBD2,TRBV4-2,-,TGTGCCAGCAGCTCCCGGACTAGCGGGGGGGCCAGCACCGGGGAGCTGTTTTTT,CASSSRTSGGASTGELFF
TRBJ2-2,-,TRBV5-1,-,TGCGCCAGCACCGGGACGTATTCGAACACCGGGGAGCTGTTTTTT,CASTGTYSNTGELFF
TRBJ2-1,-,TRBV5-4,-,TGTGCCAGCAGCTTGGGGGCGAGCTCCTACAATGAGCAGTTCTTC,CASSLGASSYNEQFF
TRBJ1-6,-,TRBV6-6,-,TGTGCCAGCAGTACGGGGGCCTATAATTCACCCCTCCACTTT,CASSTGAYNSPLHF
TRBJ2-7,-,TRBV19,-,TGTGCCAGTAGTATGGAAGGCTACTACGAGCAGTACTTC,CASSMEGYYEQYF
TRBJ2-1,TRBD2,TRBV19,-,TGTGCCAGTAGTCTCCTCTCGCTAGCGGGGGGGCGGAATGAGCAGTTCTTC,CASSLLSLAGGRNEQFF
TRBJ2-7,-,TRBV5-1,-,TGCGCCAGCACAGGGCCTTCCTACGAGCAGTACTTC,CASTGPSYEQYF
TRBJ2-2,-,TRBV11-1,-,TGTGCCAGCGACGACACCGGGGAGCTGTTTTTT,CASDDTGELFF
TRBJ2-7,-,TRBV6-1,once,TGTGCCAGCAGTGAGGGGGGGGGCAGGACGTCCTACGAGCAGTACTTC,CASSEGGGRTSYEQYF
TRBJ2-6,-,TRBV6-4,-,TGTGCCAGCAGTGACGGTCGAGGGGATGGGGCCAACGTCCTGACTTTC,CASSDGRGDGANVLTF
TRBJ2-3,-,TRBV7-7,-,TGTGCTAGCAGCTTAGATCCCGGCACAGATACGCAGTATTTT,CASSLDPGTDTQYF
TRBJ2-1,TRBD2,TRBV27,-,TGTGCCAGCAGTCCACCGGGACTACTATCAAATGAGCAGTTCTTC,CASSPPGLLSNEQFF
TRBJ2-7,-,TRBV5-1,-,TGCGCCAGCACGGAAGGGGCCGGCTACGAGCAGTACTTC,CASTEGAGYEQYF
TRBJ1-1,TRBD1,TRBV6-5,-,TGTGCCAGCATCGCCGGGACAGTGAACACTGAAGCTTTCTTT,CASIAGTVNTEAFF
TRBJ2-3,-,TRBV27,-,TGTGCCAGCAGCGGCGCGGGGGATACGCAGTATTTT,CASSGAGDTQYF
TRBJ1-6,TRBD1,TRBV2,-,TGTGCCAGCAGTGAACGGGACAGCAATTCACCCCTCCACTTT,CASSERDSNSPLHF
TRBJ1-1,-,TRBV7-8,-,TGTGCCAGCAGCTTAGACAGGGAAATGAACACTGAAGCTTTCTTT,CASSLDREMNTEAFF
TRBJ1-1,TRBD1,TRBV5-6,once,TGTGCCAGCAGCAGGGGGCCGAACACTGAAGCTTTCTTT,CASSRGPNTEAFF
TRBJ1-1,-,TRBV6-6,once,TGTGCCAGCGTTGTAGGCGGCTCGAACACTGAAGCTTTCTTT,CASVVGGSNTEAFF
TRBJ1-1,-,TRBV19,-,TGTGCCAGTAAGCCCCCAGGGAACACTGAAGCTTTCTTT,CASKPPGNTEAFF
TRBJ1-2,TRBD1,TRBV7-9,-,TGTGCCAGCAGAGATTGGGACAGTCCTAGTGATGGCTACACCTTC,CASRDWDSPSDGYTF
TRBJ2-2,-,TRBV30,-,TGTGCCTGGAGGACAGTCCCCGGGGAGCTGTTTTTT,CAWRTVPGELFF
TRBJ2-1,TRBD2,TRBV6-5,-,TGTGCCAGCAGTTACGGACTAGCGGCCCCTAACAATGAGCAGTTCTTC,CASSYGLAAPNNEQFF
TRBJ1-2,TRBD1,TRBV6-5,-,TGTGCCAGCAGCCGGGACAGGGCCTCGACCAATGGCTACACCTTC,CASSRDRASTNGYTF
TRBJ2-5,-,TRBV28,-,TGTGCCACCGTCGTCAGCAGGGGAAACCAAGAGACCCAGTACTTC,CATVVSRGNQETQYF
TRBJ2-7,TRBD1,TRBV14,-,TGTGCCAGCAGGCAACAGGGGAGCTCCTACGAGCAGTACTTC,CASRQQGSSYEQYF
TRBJ1-3,-,TRBV9,few,TGTGCCAGCAGCTTACGGGACCTGGGAAACACCATATATTTT,CASSLRDLGNTIYF
TRBJ2-5,TRBD2,TRBV6-1,-,TGTGCCAGCAGATTGCGGGACTACACCGAGACCCAGTACTTC,CASRLRDYTETQYF
TRBJ1-4,-,TRBV6-1,-,TGTGCCAGCAGTGAGTTTCCAGGAAAACTGTTTTTT,CASSEFPGKLFF
TRBJ2-3,-,TRBV14,medium-sized,TGTGCCAGCAGCCAAGAGTATCCAGATACGCAGTATTTT,CASSQEYPDTQYF
TRBJ2-2,-,TRBV7-9,-,TGTGCCAGCAGTTCCTGGAGGGGAAGAACCGGGGAGCTGTTTTTT,CASSSWRGRTGELFF
TRBJ2-3,TRBD2,TRBV5-1,-,TGCGCCAGCAGCGGGGGCCTACCGGGACTAGCGGGGGCCACAGATACGCAGTATTTT,CASSGGLPGLAGATDTQYF
TRBJ1-1,-,TRBV27,few,TGTGCCAGCAGTTTGTACAGGGTTGCGGGCACTGAAGCTTTCTTT,CASSLYRVAGTEAFF
TRBJ2-7,-,TRBV4-1,-,TGCGCCAGCAGCCAAGCAAATATGGTGGGCTCCTTCTACGAGCAGTACTTC,CASSQANMVGSFYEQYF
TRBJ2-5,-,TRBV18,-,TGTGCCAGCTCCCAGTTGAGGGGAGCTAAAGAGACCCAGTACTTC,CASSQLRGAKETQYF
TRBJ2-1,TRBD1,TRBV7-9,-,TGTGCCAGCAGCTTGCCAGGGGGCAATGAGCAGTTCTTC,CASSLPGGNEQFF
TRBJ2-1,TRBD2,TRBV9,-,TGTGCCAGCAGCGTAGAAGGACTAGCGGGGTACAATGAGCAGTTCTTC,CASSVEGLAGYNEQFF
TRBJ2-6,-,TRBV7-6,-,TGTGCCAGCGCTTCAGGACTCCCTATAACCCCTGGGGCCAACGTCCTGACTTTC,CASASGLPITPGANVLTF
TRBJ2-1,TRBD1,TRBV7-2,-,TGTGCCAGCAGCACGGTCCAGGGGGTGGTGAATGAGCAGTTCTTC,CASSTVQGVVNEQFF
TRBJ1-1,-,TRBV7-3,-,TGTGCCAGCAGCATGGACAGCTACACTGAAGCTTTCTTT,CASSMDSYTEAFF
TRBJ1-6,-,TRBV5-5,-,TGTGCCAGCAGCTTGGCGCATCTCGGGGATTCACCCCTCCACTTT,CASSLAHLGDSPLHF
TRBJ2-7,TRBD1,TRBV6-5,-,TGTGCCAGCAGCCTGGCCGGACAGGGTCTCTACGAGCAGTACTTC,CASSLAGQGLYEQYF
TRBJ1-4,-,TRBV5-8,few,TGTGCCAGCAGCTCCCCAGGGGCATGGGACGATGTCGGTGAAAAACTGTTTTTT,CASSSPGAWDDVGEKLFF
TRBJ2-1,TRBD1,TRBV9,-,TGTGCCAGCAGCGTAGGGACAGGGGACTACAATGAGCAGTTCTTC,CASSVGTGDYNEQFF
TRBJ1-2,TRBD1,TRBV18,-,TGTGCCAGCTCACCATCGGGACAGCCCAATGGCTACACCTTC,CASSPSGQPNGYTF
TRBJ1-5,-,TRBV6-5,-,TGTGCCAGCAGCTTGAAATCGGGGCAGCCCCAGCATTTT,CASSLKSGQPQHF
TRBJ2-5,-,TRBV5-1,-,TGCGCCAGCAGCTTGACCTGGGGAGGAGAGACCCAGTACTTC,CASSLTWGGETQYF
TRBJ2-3,-,TRBV11-2,-,TGTGCCTCCGGGACCGGCACAGATACGCAGTATTTT,CASGTGTDTQYF
TRBJ2-5,-,TRBV7-8,once,TGTGCCAGCAGCTTAGGGTCGGTTCGCGTCCAAGAGACCCAGTACTTC,CASSLGSVRVQETQYF
TRBJ2-3,-,TRBV11-2,-,TGTGCCAGCAGCTTACTCGGCTACCCTAGCACAGATACGCAGTATTTT,CASSLLGYPSTDTQYF
TRBJ2-1,-,TRBV7-2,-,TGTGCCAGCAGCTTAACACCTCACAATGAGCAGTTCTTC,CASSLTPHNEQFF
TRBJ1-1,-,TRBV15,-,TGTGCCACCAGCAGAGGGGTTGGGCGGGGAGGTACTGAAGCTTTCTTT,CATSRGVGRGGTEAFF
TRBJ2-5,-,TRBV7-9,-,TGTGCCAGAGCGGGAGGACAGGGAGGGCAAGAGACCCAGTACTTC,CARAGGQGGQETQYF